This entry lists 12 T cell receptor beta chains sequenced from one sample in a study of blood T cells in healthy people across ages. Sample-barcoded 5' priming and a J-beta primer mix drove a second PCR of roughly 6 to 12 cycles. TCRdb recomputed calls from the 5' RACE reads with MiXCR, one row per CDR3 protein. The data show some 1.1 million distinct CDR3 sequences, with roughly two fifths seen just once and about an eighth held by the top ten. Specimen: blood. These receptors all come from a man younger than 35 in good health.

This clonotype showed up just a few times. The chain combines TRBV3-1 with TRBJ2-6; no definite D call. CDR1 is LGHDT, CDR2 YNNKEL, per germline (reference sequence). V was clipped by 3 bases and J by 0 bases, with 6 bases between them. The CDR3 totals 15 residues. The CDR3, as DNA: TGTGCCAGCAGCCAGGGCAACTCTGGGGCCAACGTCCTGACTTTC. This encodes CASSQGNSGANVLTF.

CDR3 coding DNA: TGTGCCAGCAGGCCGGCGGACGGCCCGAACACCGGGGAGCTGTTTTTT. Translating gives CASRPADGPNTGELFF. The rearrangement links TRBV12-3 or TRBV12-4 to TRBJ2-2; D unclear. This CDR3 is 16 amino acids long. V dropped 6 bases and J dropped 0 bases, with 14 bases sitting between them.

The chain links TRBV4-1 to TRBJ1-2, with a tentative D call TRBD1 (5 bases). Trimming removed 7 bases at V and 2 bases at J, with 17 bases between. This CDR3 is built from 15 residues. CDR1 MGHRA and CDR2 YSYEKL come from the germline V gene. In nucleotides, the CDR3 is TGCGCCAGCAACCCGAGGCAGGGAGAAAACTATGGCTACACCTTC. Protein sequence: CASNPRQGENYGYTF.

This chain links TRBV4-2 with TRBJ1-1; D is perhaps TRBD1 (5 bases). CDR3 length: 15 residues. Germline loops: CDR1 LGHNA, CDR2 YNFKEQ. Between the trimmed V and J ends, which lost 0 bases and 0 bases, there was a span of 8 bases. The CDR3 sequence: CASSQEKGLNTEAFF. The CDR3 coding sequence is TGTGCCAGCAGCCAAGAAAAGGGACTGAACACTGAAGCTTTCTTT.

V gene TRBV10-3 combines with J gene TRBJ2-1, with 8 bases lining up with TRBD1. V gave up 5 bases and J gave up 9 bases; unmatched junction bases: 6. Germline loops: CDR1 ENHRY, CDR2 SYGVKD. CDR3 length: 13 residues. The DNA for the CDR3 is TGTGCCATCAGTTCGGGACAGGTCGGTGAGCAGTTCTTC. The encoded protein is CAISSGQVGEQFF.

This chain uses TRBV11-2 with TRBJ2-3; maybe TRBD2 (6 bases). CDR3 length equals 15 residues. Germline CDR1 is SGHAT and CDR2 is FQNNGV. Deletions cut 5 bases from V and 2 bases from J, with 14 bases between. CDR3 DNA sequence: TGTGCCAGCAGCCTAGGGAGGCGGGACACAGATACGCAGTATTTT. Translated: CASSLGRRDTDTQYF.

This rearrangement joins TRBV20-1 to TRBJ1-2; possible D gene TRBD1, 6 bases. The CDR3 covers 13 residues. The V end was cut by 6 bases, the J end by 8 bases, with 19 bases between. Per the germline V gene, CDR1 is DFQATT and CDR2 is SNEGSKA (reference sequence). CDR3 amino acids: CSAPVEGGEGYTF. The CDR3 DNA reads TGCAGTGCCCCCGTAGAGGGGGGCGAAGGCTACACCTTC.

The gene calls are TRBV5-5 and TRBJ2-4, with 12 bases that match TRBD1. With the DNA end fitting TRBJ2-7 better, the J assignment may be wrong. The CDR3 contains 16 residues. Germline V gene data show CDR1 as SGHKS and CDR2 as YYEKEE (reference sequence). The CDR3 reads CASTTSLGQGAYEQYF. In DNA, the CDR3 is TGTGCCAGCACCACCTCCCTGGGACAGGGGGCTTACGAGCAGTACTTC.

The CDR3 DNA follows: TGTGCCAGCAGCTTTCCGGGACAGGGGTTCTATTCACCCCTCCACTTT. The encoded protein is CASSFPGQGFYSPLHF. The rearrangement joins TRBV7-2 to TRBJ1-6; TRBD1 agrees at 10 bases. J lost 8 bases, V lost 3 bases, and 7 bases had no gene match. The length of the CDR3 is 16 residues. Germline V gene sequence: CDR1 SGHTA, CDR2 FQGNSA.

The chain carries TRBV7-2 and TRBJ2-1; 8 bases match TRBD2. J lost 7 bases, V lost 0 bases, and 8 bases had no gene match. This CDR3 comprises 16 residues. CDR1 is SGHTA and CDR2 is FQGNSA in the germline V gene. CDR3 coding DNA: TGTGCCAGCAGCTTAGCAGGCGGGGGGCTAGGAAATGAGCAGTTCTTC. It is translated as CASSLAGGGLGNEQFF.

As regards this clonotype: One junction end disagrees with the germline gene, perhaps due to a read error. This rearrangement joins TRBV5-1 to TRBJ1-1; possible D gene TRBD1, 5 bases. This CDR3 contains 15 residues. Germline V gene data show CDR1 as SGHRS and CDR2 as YFSETQ. CDR3: CASSLARRDGTGAFF. The CDR3 coding sequence is TGCGCCAGCAGCTTGGCCCGGAGGGACGGCACTGGAGCTTTCTTT.

This clonotype was detected only a few times. The CDR3, as DNA: TGTGCCAGCACCCTGGCAGGGGGCAATCAGCCCCAGCATTTT. Its translation is CASTLAGGNQPQHF. This chain uses TRBV2 with TRBJ1-5; D possibly corresponds to TRBD1 (6 bases). This CDR3 region has 14 residues. V lost 7 bases, J lost 2 bases, and 12 bases lay in between. Germline CDR1 is SNHLY and CDR2 is FYNNEI. Full variable domain (remainder filled in from reference TRBV2 and TRBJ1-5): EPEVTQTPSHQVTQMGQEVILRCVPISNHLYFYWYRQILGQKVEFLVSFYNNEISEKSEIFDDQFSVERPDGSNFTLKIRSTKLEDSAMYFCASTLAGGNQPQHFGDGTRLSIL.